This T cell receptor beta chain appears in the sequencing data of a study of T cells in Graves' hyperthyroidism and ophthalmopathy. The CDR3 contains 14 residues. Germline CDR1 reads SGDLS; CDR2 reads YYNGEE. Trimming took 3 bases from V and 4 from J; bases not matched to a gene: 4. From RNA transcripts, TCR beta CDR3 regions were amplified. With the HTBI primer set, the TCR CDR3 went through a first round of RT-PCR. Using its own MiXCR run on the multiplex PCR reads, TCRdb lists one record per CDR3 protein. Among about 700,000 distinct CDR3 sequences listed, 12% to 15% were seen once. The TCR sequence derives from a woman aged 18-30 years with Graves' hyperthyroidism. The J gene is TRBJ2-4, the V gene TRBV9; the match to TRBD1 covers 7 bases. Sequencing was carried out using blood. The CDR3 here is CASSARDSKNIQYF. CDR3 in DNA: TGTGCCAGCAGCGCCCGGGACAGTAAAAACATTCAGTACTTC.